The 32 T cell receptor beta chains below were found in one sample sequenced in a study of shared clonotypes between healthy human individuals (dated by TCRdb to 2020 to 2021). The library was produced with the immunoSEQ multiplex PCR assay. TCRdb took over this immuneACCESS table, retaining in-frame rearrangements with V and J assigned. Such tables are incomplete; in checked studies, under half of the missing clones stem from an unresolved V gene, and the remainder is unexplained. The sample yields hundreds of thousands of clones; more than 95% were counted once. Roughly 0.055% of the sample goes to the ten largest clones. The sequencing input was naive CD4+ T cells sorted from blood. The cell subset or site label of this sample denotes: CD45RA+ positively selected. The receptors were sampled from a woman in her thirties in good health.

V is TRBV2 and J is TRBJ1-5; 7 nucleotides match TRBD1. V lost 7 bases and J lost 6; bases outside the gene matches: 6. CDR1 is SNHLY and CDR2 is FYNNEI in the germline V gene. The CDR3 is 13 amino acids. CDR3 DNA: TGTGCCAGCACAACAGGGGAAGGTCAGCCCCAGCATTTT. It is translated as CASTTGEGQPQHF.

This sequence joins TRBV27 and TRBJ2-7, with 9 positions matching TRBD1. The CDR3 is 14 residues long. Germline lookup yields CDR1 MNHEY and CDR2 SMNVEV (reference sequence). V was pared by 3 bases and J by 4 bases, with 4 bases of the junction left unmatched. CDR3 DNA sequence: TGTGCCAGCAGTTTCAGAGACAGGGGGTACGAGCAGTACTTC. Protein product: CASSFRDRGYEQYF.

The V gene is TRBV29-1, the J gene TRBJ1-2, with TRBD1 as a possible D gene (6 bases). The CDR3 runs 12 residues. Germline V CDR1 and CDR2: SQVTM, ANQGSEA. Trimming stripped 6 bases from V and 3 bases from J, with 11 bases between. CDR3 loop: CSVRAGDYGYTF. CDR3 DNA sequence: TGCAGCGTCCGGGCAGGGGACTATGGCTACACCTTC.

In the case of this clone: The same CDR3 is also encoded by other DNA sequences in this sample. V is TRBV30 and J is TRBJ2-7; D call uncertain. The V gene lost 5 bases and the J gene lost 1 base, with 6 bases spanning the gap. The CDR3 runs to 11 residues. CDR1 and CDR2 from the germline V gene are GTSNPN and SVGIG (reference sequence). CDR3: CAWDTSYEQYF. CDR3 bases: TGTGCCTGGGACACTTCCTACGAGCAGTACTTC. Using reference TRBV30 and TRBJ2-7 for the parts outside the CDR3, the full variable domain is SQTIHQWPATLVQPVGSPLSLECTVEGTSNPNLYWYRQAAGRGLQLLFYSVGIGQISSEVPQNLSASRPQDRQFILSSKKLLLSDSGFYLCAWDTSYEQYFGPGTRLTVT.

The rearrangement uses TRBV19 and TRBJ2-2, with D maybe TRBD1 (5 bases). V dropped 2 bases and J dropped 6 bases, with 10 bases sitting between them. CDR3 length: 14 amino acids. The germline gives CDR1 LNHDA, CDR2 SQIVND (reference sequence). The CDR3 sequence: CASSIQGAPGELFF. CDR3 DNA sequence: TGTGCCAGTAGTATACAAGGGGCCCCCGGGGAGCTGTTTTTT.

The chain combines TRBV7-9 with TRBJ2-1; D is undetermined. CDR1 is SEHNR and CDR2 is FQNEAQ in the germline V gene (reference sequence). Trimming stripped 1 base from V and 2 bases from J, with 6 bases between. The CDR3 is made up of 14 amino acids. The CDR3 coding sequence is TGTGCCAGCAGCTTAGTTGGCCCCTACAATGAGCAGTTCTTC. Translation gives CASSLVGPYNEQFF.

The chain carries TRBV5-1 and TRBJ2-2; D gene ambiguous. The ends were cut back, 5 bases at V and 0 bases at J, with 11 bases in the middle. CDR3 length equals 15 residues. Looked up from germline, CDR1 is SGHRS and CDR2 is YFSETQ. The CDR3 protein is CASRQPTTNTGELFF. In DNA form, the CDR3 reads TGCGCCAGCAGACAACCTACCACGAACACCGGGGAGCTGTTTTTT.

The J gene is TRBJ2-7, the V gene TRBV15; TRBD2 agrees at 8 bases. J was trimmed by 5 bases and V by 6 bases; bases with no gene match: 6. Looked up from germline, CDR1 is LNHNV and CDR2 is YYDKDF (reference sequence). This CDR3 region has 13 residues. Here the CDR3 DNA reads TGTGCCACCAGACCGGGGGGGCGGGACGAGCAGTACTTC. Translated, it gives CATRPGGRDEQYF.

The rearrangement links TRBV27 to TRBJ1-1; 10 bases are a match to TRBD1. This CDR3 comprises 15 residues. With V trimmed by 7 bases and J by 6 bases, 11 bases remained unmatched. Germline V gives CDR1 MNHEY, CDR2 SMNVEV (reference sequence). CDR3 bases: TGTGCCAGCACCCCCCGACAGGGGGCGAGTTCTGAAGCTTTCTTT. Residues: CASTPRQGASSEAFF.

CDR3: CASSLISGSSTDTQYF. The CDR3 DNA reads as TGCGCCAGCAGCTTGATTAGCGGCTCGAGCACAGATACGCAGTATTTT. The chain recombines TRBV5-1 with TRBJ2-3; weak D call: TRBD2 (6 bases). Per the germline V gene, CDR1 is SGHRS and CDR2 is YFSETQ. The CDR3 contains 16 residues. Trimming removed 1 base at V and 0 bases at J, with 12 bases between.

The chain has TRBV6-1 and TRBJ1-1; D is uncertain. Germline assignment: CDR1 MNHNS and CDR2 SASEGT. V lost 2 bases and J 0 bases, leaving 7 bases between the germline ends. CDR3 length equals 14 residues. The CDR3 sequence: CASSESHLNTEAFF. DNA of the CDR3: TGTGCCAGCAGTGAAAGTCATTTGAACACTGAAGCTTTCTTT.

The chain combines TRBV5-1 with TRBJ2-5; 7 nucleotides line up with TRBD2. Per the germline V gene, CDR1 is SGHRS and CDR2 is YFSETQ. The CDR3 is 14 residues long. V shed 0 bases, J shed 2 bases, and the junction held 1 base outside the gene matches. The CDR3 DNA reads as TGCGCCAGCAGCTTGGGAGCGGGGCAAGAGACCCAGTACTTC. Translation: CASSLGAGQETQYF. The full variable domain, its missing parts supplied by reference TRBV5-1 and TRBJ2-5, is KAGVTQTPRYLIKTRGQQVTLSCSPISGHRSVSWYQQTPGQGLQFLFEYFSETQRNKGNFPGRFSGRQFSNSRSEMNVSTLELGDSALYLCASSLGAGQETQYFGPGTRLLVL.

The chain recombines TRBV4-1 with TRBJ2-3; TRBD2 agrees at 9 bases. CDR1 MGHRA and CDR2 YSYEKL come from the germline V gene. V trimming: 2 bases; J trimming: 5 bases; junction bases outside the gene matches: 8. The length of the CDR3 is 16 residues. CDR3 DNA sequence: TGCGCCAGCAGCCAATCGACTAGCGGAGGGTTAGATACGCAGTATTTT. It yields the protein CASSQSTSGGLDTQYF.

The chain has TRBV30 and TRBJ2-5; D is unresolved. Trimming took 3 bases from V and 10 from J, leaving 21 bases between them. This CDR3 comprises 14 residues. In germline, CDR1 is GTSNPN, CDR2 SVGIG (reference sequence). The CDR3 sequence is CAWSSPRPQGVQYF. In DNA, the CDR3 is TGTGCCTGGAGCTCACCTCGACCCCAAGGAGTCCAGTACTTC.

The rearrangement joins TRBV4-2 to TRBJ1-2; a weak D match, TRBD1 (5 bases). Germline V gene lookup returns CDR1 LGHNA and CDR2 YNFKEQ. This CDR3 contains 15 residues. V shed 0 bases and J shed 3 bases, with 11 bases lying between them. The chain's CDR3 is CASSQDKGQHYGYTF. CDR3 bases: TGTGCCAGCAGCCAAGATAAGGGGCAGCACTATGGCTACACCTTC.

The chain carries TRBV5-1 and TRBJ1-4, with 8 bases matching TRBD1. J gave up 8 bases and V 0 bases, and 6 bases lay outside the gene matches. CDR1 is SGHRS, CDR2 YFSETQ, per germline. The CDR3 consists of 15 residues. The CDR3: CASSLAGTGGEKLFF. CDR3 coding DNA: TGCGCCAGCAGCTTGGCCGGGACAGGTGGGGAAAAACTGTTTTTT.

The rearrangement joins TRBV4-1 to TRBJ1-1, with D maybe TRBD1 (5 bases). The CDR3 covers 19 residues. Germline lookup yields CDR1 MGHRA and CDR2 YSYEKL. V lost 3 bases to trimming and J lost 1 base, with 24 bases between them. Here the CDR3 reads CASSHGYPTQGMRNTEAFF. The CDR3 DNA reads as TGCGCCAGCAGCCATGGGTACCCGACCCAGGGTATGAGGAACACTGAAGCTTTCTTT.

In the case of this clone: This same CDR3 is encoded by further DNA sequences in the sample. The rearrangement uses TRBV7-9 and TRBJ2-7; D is ambiguous. Germline V gene sequence: CDR1 SEHNR, CDR2 FQNEAQ (reference sequence). V was shortened by 1 base and J by 2 bases, with 6 bases between the two germline ends. This CDR3 is built from 13 residues. The CDR3 reads CASSLVPTYEQYF. CDR3 nucleotide sequence: TGTGCCAGCAGCTTAGTTCCTACCTACGAGCAGTACTTC. The complete variable domain, with remaining parts taken from reference TRBV7-9 and TRBJ2-7, reads DTGVSQNPRHKITKRGQNVTFRCDPISEHNRLYWYRQTLGQGPEFLTYFQNEAQLEKSRLLSDRFSAERPKGSFSTLEIQRTEQGDSAMYLCASSLVPTYEQYFGPGTRLTVT.

The chain combines TRBV5-6 with TRBJ2-7; TRBD1 agrees at 8 bases. The CDR3 contains 15 residues. Trimming cost V 1 base and J 4 bases; bases outside gene matches: 7. Looked up from germline, CDR1 is SGHDT and CDR2 is YYEEEE. Written as DNA, the CDR3 is TGTGCCAGCAGCTTGTTCCGGACAGGGCGGTACGAGCAGTACTTC. Translating it yields CASSLFRTGRYEQYF. The complete variable domain, with remaining parts taken from reference TRBV5-6 and TRBJ2-7, reads DAGVTQSPTHLIKTRGQQVTLRCSPKSGHDTVSWYQQALGQGPQFIFQYYEEEERQRGNFPDRFSGHQFPNYSSELNVNALLLGDSALYLCASSLFRTGRYEQYFGPGTRLTVT.

This clone appeared a single time. The chain uses TRBV18 and TRBJ1-6; TRBD1 aligns across 7 bases. CDR1 is KGHSH, CDR2 LQKENI, per germline. CDR3 length: 15 amino acids. Losses at the gene ends were 5 bases for V and 8 bases for J; bases not matched to a gene: 9. The CDR3 region is CASSGTGTVDSPLHF. In DNA form, the CDR3 reads TGTGCCAGCTCAGGAACCGGGACAGTCGATTCACCCCTCCACTTT. The whole variable domain, remainder taken from reference TRBV18 and TRBJ1-6, is NAGVMQNPRHLVRRRGQEARLRCSPMKGHSHVYWYRQLPEEGLKFMVYLQKENIIDESGMPKERFSAEFPKEGPSILRIQQVVRGDSAAYFCASSGTGTVDSPLHFGNGTRLTVT.

The chain recombines TRBV19 with TRBJ2-5, with D uncertain. The J call is doubtful: the DNA matches TRBJ2-7 better. Germline V gene lookup returns CDR1 LNHDA and CDR2 SQIVND (reference sequence). The CDR3 sequence is 13 residues long. DNA of the CDR3: TGTGCCAGTACCTTCCCGGGCTCCTACGAGCAGTACTTC. It encodes CASTFPGSYEQYF.

The chain uses TRBV6-5 and TRBJ1-1; maybe TRBD1 (6 bases). Germline-derived CDR1 and CDR2 are MNHEY and SVGAGI. Between the trimmed V and J ends, which lost 5 bases and 2 bases, there was a span of 12 bases. CDR3 length equals 14 residues. The CDR3 sequence is CASSRGAGNTEAFF. DNA of the CDR3: TGTGCCAGCAGTCGGGGGGCTGGTAACACTGAAGCTTTCTTT.

The rearrangement joins TRBV27 to TRBJ1-2, with 7 positions matching TRBD1. Germline V gene data show CDR1 as MNHEY and CDR2 as SMNVEV (reference sequence). The V gene end was trimmed by 6 bases and the J gene end by 8 bases; junction bases not matched to a gene: 6. This CDR3 region has 12 residues. As DNA, the CDR3 is TGTGCCAGCAGCAGAGGGACAGACGGCTACACCTTC. Encoded protein: CASSRGTDGYTF.

This sequence joins TRBV7-2 and TRBJ1-1, with D possibly TRBD1 on 5 matching bases. CDR1 and CDR2 from the germline V gene are SGHTA and FQGNSA. The ends were cut back, 1 base at V and 7 bases at J, with 10 bases in the middle. There are 13 residues in the CDR3. CDR3 in amino acids: CASSLGPGHEAFF. CDR3 bases: TGTGCCAGCAGCTTAGGTCCGGGGCATGAAGCTTTCTTT.

The chain joins TRBV2 to TRBJ2-6; D uncertain. CDR3 length: 16 amino acids. Germline CDR1 SNHLY, CDR2 FYNNEI. Deletions cut 4 bases from V and 0 bases from J, with 10 bases between. This CDR3 is CASSGTRASGANVLTF. DNA for the CDR3: TGTGCCAGCAGTGGAACTCGGGCCTCTGGGGCCAACGTCCTGACTTTC.

This clone was found a few times. The chain recombines TRBV19 with TRBJ1-1; D remains ambiguous. Germline V gives CDR1 LNHDA, CDR2 SQIVND (reference sequence). The CDR3 extends over 13 amino acids. Deletions cut 4 bases from V and 0 bases from J, with 6 bases between. The CDR3 coding sequence is TGTGCCAGTAGTAAGGGATTGAACACTGAAGCTTTCTTT. It is translated as CASSKGLNTEAFF.

The chain carries TRBV14 and TRBJ1-1, with D possibly matching TRBD1 (6 bases). The CDR3 length is 15 residues. V lost 4 bases to trimming and J lost 1 base, with 13 bases between them. Germline CDR1 is SGHDN and CDR2 is FVKESK. This CDR3 reads CASSPRDRPNTEAFF. The CDR3 DNA reads as TGTGCCAGCAGCCCCCGTGACAGGCCGAACACTGAAGCTTTCTTT.

The table lists this clone with a count of one. The chain has TRBV16 and TRBJ1-3; 11 bases align to TRBD1. V lost 3 bases to trimming and J lost 4 bases; unmatched junction nucleotides: 11. The CDR3 consists of 18 residues. In germline, CDR1 is KGHSY, CDR2 FQNENV. The CDR3 protein is CASSQPFGQGAAGNTIYF. CDR3 DNA: TGTGCCAGCAGCCAGCCCTTCGGACAGGGGGCAGCGGGAAACACCATATATTTT.

The chain has TRBV5-4 and TRBJ2-1, with 8 nucleotides matching TRBD1. This CDR3 has 15 residues. Per germline, CDR1 SGHNT and CDR2 YYREEE (reference sequence). V was clipped by 4 bases and J by 3 bases; unmatched bases: 6. CDR3 coding DNA: TGTGCCAGCAGCACCCGGACAGGGAGCTACAATGAGCAGTTCTTC. As protein: CASSTRTGSYNEQFF.

The chain recombines TRBV6-5 with TRBJ2-5; 8 bases are shared with TRBD2. V was pared by 0 bases and J by 2 bases, with 5 bases of the junction left unmatched. Germline values: CDR1 MNHEY, CDR2 SVGAGI. The CDR3 consists of 16 residues. In DNA form, the CDR3 reads TGTGCCAGCAGTTACTCGGCTAGCGGGTTGCAAGAGACCCAGTACTTC. It encodes CASSYSASGLQETQYF.

J is TRBJ1-5 and V is TRBV2, with a possible D match to TRBD1 (5 bases). Germline lookup yields CDR1 SNHLY and CDR2 FYNNEI. The ends were cut back, 4 bases at V and 7 bases at J, with 8 bases in the middle. The CDR3 length is 12 residues. CDR3 sequence reads: CASSVRGQPQHF. CDR3 coding DNA: TGTGCCAGCAGTGTTCGGGGGCAGCCCCAGCATTTT.

Of note for this clone: Other DNA sequences in the sample encode the same CDR3. V and J are TRBV19 and TRBJ2-1; 8 bases align to TRBD1. The junction had 5 bases not matched to a gene; V was cut back by 5 bases and J by 2 bases. Looked up from germline, CDR1 is LNHDA and CDR2 is SQIVND (reference sequence). This CDR3 has 15 residues. CDR3 loop: CASSPRTGTYNEQFF. In DNA, the CDR3 is TGTGCCAGTAGTCCGCGGACAGGGACCTACAATGAGCAGTTCTTC.